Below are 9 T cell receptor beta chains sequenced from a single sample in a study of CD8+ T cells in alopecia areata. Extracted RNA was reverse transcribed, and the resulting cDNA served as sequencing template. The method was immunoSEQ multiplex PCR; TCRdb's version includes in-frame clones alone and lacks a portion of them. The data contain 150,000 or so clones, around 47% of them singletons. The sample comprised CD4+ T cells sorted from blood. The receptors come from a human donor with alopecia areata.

Written as DNA, the CDR3 is TGTGCCAGCAGCTTTGGGACTAGCCTGTTCGGGGAGCTGTTTTTT. This encodes CASSFGTSLFGELFF. The rearrangement joins TRBV11-3 to TRBJ2-2, with 9 bases identical to TRBD2. With 3 bases clipped from V and 7 bases from J, the junction kept 6 bases outside the gene matches. Germline CDR1 reads SGHNT; CDR2 reads YENEEA. The CDR3 loop spans 15 amino acids.

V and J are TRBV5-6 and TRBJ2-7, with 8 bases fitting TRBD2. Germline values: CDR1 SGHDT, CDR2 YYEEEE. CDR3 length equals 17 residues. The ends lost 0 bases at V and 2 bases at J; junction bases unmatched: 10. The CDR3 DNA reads TGTGCCAGCAGCTTGGCGGGGGGGCAGGGGCTTGCCTACGAGCAGTACTTC. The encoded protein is CASSLAGGQGLAYEQYF.

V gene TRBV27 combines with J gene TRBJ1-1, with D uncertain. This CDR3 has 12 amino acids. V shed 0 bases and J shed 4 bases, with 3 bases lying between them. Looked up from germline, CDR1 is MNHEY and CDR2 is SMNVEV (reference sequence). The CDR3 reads CASSLSGTEAFF. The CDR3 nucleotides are TGTGCCAGCAGTTTATCTGGCACTGAAGCTTTCTTT.

CDR3 protein: CASSEPGQGYHEQFF. CDR3 DNA: TGTGCCAGCAGTGAACCGGGACAGGGGTATCATGAGCAGTTCTTC. This chain joins TRBV6-1 and TRBJ2-1; 10 positions agree with TRBD1. V shed 2 bases, J shed 8 bases, and the junction held 6 bases outside the gene matches. The CDR3 runs 15 residues. Germline lookup yields CDR1 MNHNS and CDR2 SASEGT.

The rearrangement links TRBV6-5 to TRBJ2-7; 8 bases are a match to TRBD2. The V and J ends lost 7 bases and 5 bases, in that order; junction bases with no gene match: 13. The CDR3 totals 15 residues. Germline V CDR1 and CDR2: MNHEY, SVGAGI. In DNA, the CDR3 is TGTGCCAGCATTCCCCCATCGGGAGGGATCCACGAGCAGTACTTC. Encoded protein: CASIPPSGGIHEQYF.

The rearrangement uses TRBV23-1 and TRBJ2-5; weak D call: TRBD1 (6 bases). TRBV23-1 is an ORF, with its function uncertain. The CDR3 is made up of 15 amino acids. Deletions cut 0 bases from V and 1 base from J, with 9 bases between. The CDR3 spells CASSQSDRSQETQYF. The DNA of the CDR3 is TGCGCCAGCAGTCAATCGGACAGATCCCAAGAGACCCAGTACTTC.

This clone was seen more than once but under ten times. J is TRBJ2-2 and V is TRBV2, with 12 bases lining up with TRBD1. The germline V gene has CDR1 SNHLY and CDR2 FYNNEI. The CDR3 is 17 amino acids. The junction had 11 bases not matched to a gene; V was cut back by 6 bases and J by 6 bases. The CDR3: CASRDVRGQGAAGELFF. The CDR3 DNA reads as TGTGCCAGCAGAGATGTTAGGGGACAGGGGGCCGCCGGGGAGCTGTTTTTT.

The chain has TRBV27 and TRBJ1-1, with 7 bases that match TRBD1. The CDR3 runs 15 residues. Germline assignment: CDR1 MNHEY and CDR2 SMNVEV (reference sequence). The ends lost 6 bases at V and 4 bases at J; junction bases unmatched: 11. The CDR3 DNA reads TGTGCCAGCAGGGAGGGACACAGGGGTTTCACTGAAGCTTTCTTT. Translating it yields CASREGHRGFTEAFF.

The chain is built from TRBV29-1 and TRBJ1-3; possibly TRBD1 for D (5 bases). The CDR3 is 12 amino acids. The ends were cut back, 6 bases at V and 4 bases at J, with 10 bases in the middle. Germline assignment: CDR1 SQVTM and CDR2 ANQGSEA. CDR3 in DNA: TGCAGCGTGGGGGAACAGGGAAACACCATATATTTT. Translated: CSVGEQGNTIYF.